What follows are 14 T cell receptor beta chains derived from one specimen sequenced in a study of blood T cell repertoires in COVID-19. Using immunoSEQ multiplex PCR, the repertoire was profiled, and TCRdb retains in-frame clones only, with some absent. The repertoire holds fewer than 55,000 clones, with 75% to 85% as singletons. The source material was peripheral blood. The receptors were gathered from a woman in her sixties with acute or convalescent COVID-19.

CDR3 in DNA: TGTGCCAGCAGTTACCCAGCGGGAGGGTCCTCTATCTCCTACAATGAGCAGTTCTTC. Protein sequence: CASSYPAGGSSISYNEQFF. The chain carries TRBV6-2 or TRBV6-3 and TRBJ2-1; 10 bases line up with TRBD2. V shed 2 bases, J shed 0 bases, and the junction held 10 bases outside the gene matches. Germline CDR1 is MNHEY and CDR2 is SVGEGT. The CDR3 is made up of 19 amino acids.

This clone is classed as medium-sized. The chain is built from TRBV18 and TRBJ2-3; 9 nucleotides line up with TRBD2. The CDR3 is 17 residues long. The junction had 9 bases not matched to a gene; V was cut back by 4 bases and J by 1 base. Per germline, CDR1 KGHSH and CDR2 LQKENI. The chain's CDR3 is CASSQAGGITGTDTQYF. CDR3 nucleotides: TGTGCCAGCTCACAAGCGGGAGGAATAACAGGCACAGATACGCAGTATTTT.

The gene calls are TRBV10-3 and TRBJ1-2, with D possibly being TRBD1 (6 bases). This CDR3 has 15 amino acids. V was shortened by 4 bases and J by 4 bases, with 16 bases between the two germline ends. CDR1 is ENHRY and CDR2 is SYGVKD in the germline V gene. The CDR3 here is CAISGGGSRGYGYTF. The DNA of the CDR3 is TGTGCCATCAGTGGGGGGGGCTCCCGGGGCTATGGCTACACCTTC.

This clone occurred a few times. The chain combines TRBV11-1 with TRBJ1-1, with D unresolved. CDR1 and CDR2 from the germline V gene are SGHAT and FQDESV (reference sequence). V lost 2 bases and J 1 base, leaving 11 bases between the germline ends. The length of the CDR3 is 15 residues. DNA for the CDR3: TGTGCCAGCAGCTTAAGAGGTAACGGGAACACTGAAGCTTTCTTT. Amino acid sequence: CASSLRGNGNTEAFF.

The genes are TRBV29-1 and TRBJ1-1, with D possibly matching TRBD1 (5 bases). Trimming pared 4 bases from V and 0 bases from J, leaving 9 bases between. The CDR3 totals 13 residues. The germline CDR1 and CDR2 sequences are SQVTM and ANQGSEA. The CDR3 DNA follows: TGCAGCGTTGGACGACAGATGAACACTGAAGCTTTCTTT. Residues: CSVGRQMNTEAFF.

This clone was counted once. This chain uses TRBV5-1 with TRBJ2-7; D is perhaps TRBD1 (6 bases). Per the germline V gene, CDR1 is SGHRS and CDR2 is YFSETQ. V was clipped by 4 bases and J by 3 bases, with 17 bases between them. The CDR3 covers 15 residues. The CDR3 loop reads CASSLGTSPNYEQYF. The CDR3 coding sequence is TGCGCCAGCAGCCTAGGGACATCTCCGAACTACGAGCAGTACTTC.

The chain couples TRBV6-5 to TRBJ2-2, with D perhaps TRBD2 (5 bases). CDR1 and CDR2 (germline): MNHEY, SVGAGI. The CDR3 loop spans 12 amino acids. V lost 6 bases, J lost 8 bases, and 10 bases lay in between. CDR3 loop: CASRPLAGELFF. The CDR3 nucleotides read TGTGCCAGCAGACCCCTAGCTGGGGAGCTGTTTTTT.

V gene TRBV3-1 (or the pseudogene TRBV3-2) combines with J gene TRBJ1-6; the match to TRBD1 covers 11 bases. The CDR3 contains 16 residues. Germline V gene data show CDR1 as LGHDT and CDR2 as YNNKEL (reference sequence). Losses at the gene ends were 0 bases for V and 14 bases for J; bases not matched to a gene: 9. The CDR3 loop is CASSQDPGQGGITLHF. In DNA form, the CDR3 reads TGTGCCAGCAGCCAAGATCCGGGACAGGGGGGAATCACCCTCCACTTT.

This chain uses TRBV27 with TRBJ2-1; no firm D call. The V gene lost 5 bases and the J gene lost 0 bases, with 11 bases spanning the gap. The germline gives CDR1 MNHEY, CDR2 SMNVEV (reference sequence). This CDR3 is 15 amino acids long. The CDR3 loop is CASSRRSPSYNEQFF. The CDR3 nucleotides read TGTGCCAGCAGTCGCAGGTCCCCCTCCTACAATGAGCAGTTCTTC.

This chain joins TRBV28 and TRBJ1-5; 10 positions agree with TRBD1. Germline CDR1 and CDR2: MDHEN and SYDVKM. With 4 bases clipped from V and 7 bases from J, the junction kept 13 bases outside the gene matches. The CDR3 runs 17 residues. The CDR3 protein is CASSSHRDRGVGQPQHF. In DNA form, the CDR3 reads TGTGCCAGCAGTTCCCACCGGGACAGGGGAGTGGGACAGCCCCAGCATTTT.

The genes are TRBV6-5 and TRBJ2-2; 7 nucleotides line up with TRBD2. In germline, CDR1 is MNHEY, CDR2 SVGAGI. CDR3 length equals 14 residues. Trimming removed 6 bases from V and 7 bases from J; junction bases left unmatched: 8. CDR3 nucleotide sequence: TGTGCCAGCAGGCCTTCTTGGGGGGGCGGGGAGCTGTTTTTT. Translated: CASRPSWGGGELFF.

The rearrangement uses TRBV9 and TRBJ1-1; TRBD1 might be the D (6 bases). Trimming pared 4 bases from V and 0 bases from J, leaving 16 bases between. The CDR3 extends over 16 amino acids. CDR1 SGDLS and CDR2 YYNGEE come from the germline V gene. DNA of the CDR3: TGTGCCAGCAGCCCCCGGACGGACAGCATGAACACTGAAGCTTTCTTT. Its protein product is CASSPRTDSMNTEAFF.

This chain links TRBV15 with TRBJ2-5; 13 bases line up with TRBD2. With V trimmed by 5 bases and J by 2 bases, 5 bases remained unmatched. Germline V gene lookup returns CDR1 LNHNV and CDR2 YYDKDF (reference sequence). The CDR3 sequence is 16 residues long. CDR3 sequence: CATSRTSGGGQETQYF. CDR3 sequence (DNA): TGTGCCACCAGCCGTACTAGCGGGGGGGGACAAGAGACCCAGTACTTC.

The rearrangement joins TRBV28 to TRBJ1-5, with unresolved D. Germline values: CDR1 MDHEN, CDR2 SYDVKM. The CDR3 has 15 amino acids. Trimming removed 1 base from V and 2 bases from J, with 9 bases in between. CDR3 nucleotide sequence: TGTGCCAGCAGTTTATTTCTATCGCGCAATCAGCCCCAGCATTTT. This translates into CASSLFLSRNQPQHF.